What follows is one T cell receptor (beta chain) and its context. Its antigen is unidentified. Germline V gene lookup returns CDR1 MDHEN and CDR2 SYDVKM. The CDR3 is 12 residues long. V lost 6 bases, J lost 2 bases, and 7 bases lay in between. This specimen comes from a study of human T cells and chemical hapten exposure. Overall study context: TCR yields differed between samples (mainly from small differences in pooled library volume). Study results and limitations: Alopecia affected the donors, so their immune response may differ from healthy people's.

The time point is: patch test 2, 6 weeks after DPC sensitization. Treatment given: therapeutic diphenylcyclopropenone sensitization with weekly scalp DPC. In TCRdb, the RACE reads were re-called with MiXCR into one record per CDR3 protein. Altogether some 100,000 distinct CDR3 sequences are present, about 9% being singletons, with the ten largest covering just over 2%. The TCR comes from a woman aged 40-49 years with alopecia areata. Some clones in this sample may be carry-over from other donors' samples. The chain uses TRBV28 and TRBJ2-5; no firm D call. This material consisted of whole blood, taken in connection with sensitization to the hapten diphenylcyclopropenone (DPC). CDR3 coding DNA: TGTGCCAGCAGCTGGTTACAAGAGACCCAGTACTTC. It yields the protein CASSWLQETQYF.